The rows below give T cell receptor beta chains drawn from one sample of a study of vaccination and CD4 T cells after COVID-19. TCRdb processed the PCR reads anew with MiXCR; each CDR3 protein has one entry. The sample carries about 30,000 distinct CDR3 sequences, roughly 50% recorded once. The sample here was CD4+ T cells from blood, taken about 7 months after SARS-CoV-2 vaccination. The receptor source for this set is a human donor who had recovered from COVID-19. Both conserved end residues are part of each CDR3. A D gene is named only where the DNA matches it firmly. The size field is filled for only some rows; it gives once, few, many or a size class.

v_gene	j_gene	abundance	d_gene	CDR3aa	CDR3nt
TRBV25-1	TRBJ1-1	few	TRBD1	CASSDVGGQGRFF	TGTGCCAGCAGTGATGTGGGGGGACAGGGTCGCTTCTTT
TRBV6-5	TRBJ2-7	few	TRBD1	CASSYSQARGKHEQYF	TGTGCCAGCAGTTACTCGCAAGCCAGGGGGAAGCACGAGCAGTACTTC
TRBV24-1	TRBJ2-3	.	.	CATSRGLTDTQYF	TGTGCCACCAGCCGGGGGTTAACAGATACGCAGTATTTT
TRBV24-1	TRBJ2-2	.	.	CATSDSFQELFF	TGTGCCACCAGTGATTCCTTCCAGGAGCTGTTTTTT
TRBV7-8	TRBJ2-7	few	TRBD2	CASSPYGGLGTNEQYF	TGTGCCAGCAGCCCCTATGGGGGACTAGGAACAAACGAGCAGTACTTC
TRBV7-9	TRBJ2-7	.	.	CASSLDFAEKPYEQYF	TGTGCCAGCAGCTTAGACTTCGCGGAAAAACCCTACGAGCAGTACTTC
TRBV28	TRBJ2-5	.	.	CASSFTETQYF	TGTGCCAGCAGTTTCACTGAGACCCAGTACTTC
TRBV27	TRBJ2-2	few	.	CASSLNRAGELFF	TGTGCCAGCAGTTTAAACCGGGCCGGGGAGCTGTTTTTT
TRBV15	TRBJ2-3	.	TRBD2	CATSRDQAGGPDTQYF	TGTGCCACCAGCAGAGATCAGGCGGGAGGGCCAGATACGCAGTATTTT
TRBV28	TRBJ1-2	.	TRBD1	CASSPGTGGLGYTF	TGTGCCAGCAGTCCGGGGACAGGTGGTCTTGGCTACACCTTC
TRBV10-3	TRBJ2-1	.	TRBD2	CAIRDYSGKDLFTLF	TGTGCCATCAGGGATTATAGCGGGAAGGATCTTTTTACGCTCTTC
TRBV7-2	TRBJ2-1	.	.	CASSLDLLAEQFF	TGTGCCAGCAGCTTAGACCTTCTTGCCGAGCAGTTCTTC
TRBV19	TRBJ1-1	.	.	CASTTKGGRNTEAFF	TGTGCCAGTACCACTAAGGGGGGGAGGAACACTGAAGCTTTCTTT
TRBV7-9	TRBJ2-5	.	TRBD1	CASSPPGTGEETQYF	TGTGCCAGCAGCCCCCCCGGGACAGGGGAAGAGACCCAGTACTTC
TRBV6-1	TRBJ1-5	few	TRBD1	CASSKDRLVGNQPQHF	TGTGCCAGCAGCAAGGACAGGTTGGTCGGCAATCAGCCCCAGCATTTT
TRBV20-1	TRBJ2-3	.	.	CSVGGGTDTQYF	TGCAGTGTTGGGGGTGGCACAGATACGCAGTATTTT
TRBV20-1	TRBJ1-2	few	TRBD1	CSARETGMGYTF	TGCAGTGCTAGAGAGACAGGGATGGGCTACACCTTC
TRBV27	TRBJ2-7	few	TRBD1	CASSELGQGVYEQYF	TGTGCCAGCAGTGAACTCGGACAGGGAGTATACGAGCAGTACTTC
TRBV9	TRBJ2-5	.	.	CASSNRVGETQYF	TGTGCCAGCAGCAACAGGGTGGGAGAGACCCAGTACTTC
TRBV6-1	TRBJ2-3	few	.	CASSEDAGSTDTQYF	TGTGCCAGCAGTGAGGATGCGGGAAGCACAGATACGCAGTATTTT
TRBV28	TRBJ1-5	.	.	CATRYRNQPQHF	TGTGCCACCAGGTATAGAAATCAGCCCCAGCATTTT
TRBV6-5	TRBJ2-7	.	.	CASSSRYEQYF	TGTGCCAGCAGTTCCCGCTACGAGCAGTACTTC
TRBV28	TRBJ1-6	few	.	CASSLRNSPLHF	TGTGCCAGCAGTTTAAGGAATTCACCCCTCCACTTT
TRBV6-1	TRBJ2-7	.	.	CASSPGGGISYEQYF	TGTGCCAGCAGTCCCGGCGGCGGGATCTCCTACGAGCAGTACTTC
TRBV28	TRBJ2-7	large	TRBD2	CASSSLGGRGEGEQYF	TGTGCCAGCAGTTCCCTCGGAGGGAGGGGAGAGGGCGAGCAGTACTTC
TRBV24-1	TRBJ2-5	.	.	CATSERETQYF	TGTGCCACCAGTGAGAGGGAGACCCAGTACTTC
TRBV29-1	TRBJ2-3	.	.	CSGLEAVGADTQYF	TGCAGCGGATTAGAAGCGGTCGGGGCAGATACGCAGTATTTT
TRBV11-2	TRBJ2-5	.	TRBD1	CASSSRGSRETQYF	TGTGCCAGCAGCTCCAGGGGGTCTCGGGAGACCCAGTACTTC
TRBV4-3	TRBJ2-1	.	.	CASSPNFYNEQFF	TGCGCCAGCAGCCCCAACTTCTACAATGAGCAGTTCTTC
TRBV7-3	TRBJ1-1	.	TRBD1	CASSPLDRGNTEAFF	TGTGCCAGCAGCCCCCTGGACAGGGGGAACACTGAAGCTTTCTTT
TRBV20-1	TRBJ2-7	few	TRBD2	CSARVSSGTYEQYF	TGCAGTGCTAGAGTATCTAGCGGAACCTACGAGCAGTACTTC
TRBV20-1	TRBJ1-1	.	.	CSATQMANTEAFF	TGCAGTGCCACTCAAATGGCGAACACTGAAGCTTTCTTT
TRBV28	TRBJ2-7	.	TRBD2	CASSPYRGGGEQYF	TGTGCCAGCAGTCCATACCGGGGGGGAGGCGAGCAGTACTTC
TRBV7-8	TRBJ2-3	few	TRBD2	CASSPRAGEGDTQYF	TGTGCCAGCAGCCCCCGGGCGGGAGAGGGAGATACGCAGTATTTT
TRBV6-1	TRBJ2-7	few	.	CASQVGGALGHEQYF	TGTGCCAGCCAGGTCGGCGGGGCCCTGGGGCACGAGCAGTACTTC
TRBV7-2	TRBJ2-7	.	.	CASSQEGGRGNEQYF	TGTGCCAGCAGCCAAGAGGGAGGCAGGGGAAACGAGCAGTACTTC
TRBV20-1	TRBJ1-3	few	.	CSAWGLGNTIYF	TGCAGTGCTTGGGGGCTCGGAAACACCATATATTTT
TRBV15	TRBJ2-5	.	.	CATSRGDTGKETQYF	TGTGCCACCAGCAGAGGGGACACGGGGAAAGAGACCCAGTACTTC
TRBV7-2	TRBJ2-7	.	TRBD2	CASSFEGTSGWYEQYF	TGTGCCAGCAGCTTCGAAGGGACTAGCGGGTGGTACGAGCAGTACTTC